Listed below are T cell receptor beta chains from one sample, sequenced in a study of chemoradiotherapy in HPV16-positive cancers. TCRdb's copy holds only in-frame clones and misses some; the assay was immunoSEQ multiplex PCR. The repertoire has thousands of clones, roughly 72% of them found once; the top ten carry more than 6.5%. Sample collection was performed from a patient who underwent chemoradiotherapy. These receptors were obtained from a human donor with HPV-associated anogenital cancer. Each CDR3 is given with its conserved first and last residue.

>TRBV11-2
CASSAQRGGRKTQYF
>TRBV4-3
CASSQDRSGTGQGKLFF
>TRBV9
CASSSMMGTQDGYTF
>TRBV5-1
CASSLGPGVGSNQPQHF
>TRBV5-1
CASSLAAGSGGYTF
>TRBV5-4
CASSFGGRAYEQYF
>TRBV10-1
CASSIFQPQHF
>TRBV30
CAWSPQNNEQFF
>TRBV7-2
CASSPLAVPTDTQYF
>TRBV4-3
CASSQDRGRGRIMNTEAFF
>TRBV19
CASRATGSIEKLFF
>TRBV9
CASSAGDSAVLEQYF
>TRBV10-2
CASSESASNYGYTF
>TRBV7-9
CASSLDVEQFF
>TRBV7-2
CASSSDQGYTF
>TRBV29-1
CSVRDGQETQYF
>TRBV2
CASSLSDGSNQPQHF
>TRBV4-1
CASSQAGPGGWGYTF
>TRBV28
CASTGGGGSRGGANVLTF
>TRBV5-4
CASSERVGDTEAFF
>TRBV28
CASLASGETEAFF
>TRBV10-3
CAISESGGSYNEQFF
>TRBV14
CASSPDLGWKSTDTQYF
>TRBV15
CATSRDYSGTGSVGYTF
>TRBV15
CATSRDPGEGGAGELFF
>TRBV6-6
CASSRGISGANVLTF
>TRBV27
CASSLSSLAGSGFDTQYF
>TRBV4-1
CASSQEIGTRNEQFF
>TRBV7-2
CASSQEAGGDEKLFF
>TRBV11-2
CASSLDRRGPADF
>TRBV10-3
CAISGRDTSNYGYTF
>TRBV7-6
CASSFTDDGANVLTF
>TRBV5-1
CASSLGPRLGGHEQFF
>TRBV5-4
CASSSTVTNTGELFF
>TRBV5-4
CASSSSPGGGFEAFF
>TRBV5-6
CASSLATGGGYGYTF
>TRBV6-1
CASEVRGNHQPQHF
>TRBV2
CASSEQGASTDTQYF
>TRBV2
CASSPQGLGGYTF
>TRBV5-1
CASSLEAGRNEEKLFF
>TRBV20-1
CSARETPEAFF
>TRBV28
CASSSGTWETQYF
>TRBV5-1
CASSPGTEETQYF
>TRBV6-1
CASSVAGRYEQYF
>TRBV2
CASSPLEPTETNEKLFF